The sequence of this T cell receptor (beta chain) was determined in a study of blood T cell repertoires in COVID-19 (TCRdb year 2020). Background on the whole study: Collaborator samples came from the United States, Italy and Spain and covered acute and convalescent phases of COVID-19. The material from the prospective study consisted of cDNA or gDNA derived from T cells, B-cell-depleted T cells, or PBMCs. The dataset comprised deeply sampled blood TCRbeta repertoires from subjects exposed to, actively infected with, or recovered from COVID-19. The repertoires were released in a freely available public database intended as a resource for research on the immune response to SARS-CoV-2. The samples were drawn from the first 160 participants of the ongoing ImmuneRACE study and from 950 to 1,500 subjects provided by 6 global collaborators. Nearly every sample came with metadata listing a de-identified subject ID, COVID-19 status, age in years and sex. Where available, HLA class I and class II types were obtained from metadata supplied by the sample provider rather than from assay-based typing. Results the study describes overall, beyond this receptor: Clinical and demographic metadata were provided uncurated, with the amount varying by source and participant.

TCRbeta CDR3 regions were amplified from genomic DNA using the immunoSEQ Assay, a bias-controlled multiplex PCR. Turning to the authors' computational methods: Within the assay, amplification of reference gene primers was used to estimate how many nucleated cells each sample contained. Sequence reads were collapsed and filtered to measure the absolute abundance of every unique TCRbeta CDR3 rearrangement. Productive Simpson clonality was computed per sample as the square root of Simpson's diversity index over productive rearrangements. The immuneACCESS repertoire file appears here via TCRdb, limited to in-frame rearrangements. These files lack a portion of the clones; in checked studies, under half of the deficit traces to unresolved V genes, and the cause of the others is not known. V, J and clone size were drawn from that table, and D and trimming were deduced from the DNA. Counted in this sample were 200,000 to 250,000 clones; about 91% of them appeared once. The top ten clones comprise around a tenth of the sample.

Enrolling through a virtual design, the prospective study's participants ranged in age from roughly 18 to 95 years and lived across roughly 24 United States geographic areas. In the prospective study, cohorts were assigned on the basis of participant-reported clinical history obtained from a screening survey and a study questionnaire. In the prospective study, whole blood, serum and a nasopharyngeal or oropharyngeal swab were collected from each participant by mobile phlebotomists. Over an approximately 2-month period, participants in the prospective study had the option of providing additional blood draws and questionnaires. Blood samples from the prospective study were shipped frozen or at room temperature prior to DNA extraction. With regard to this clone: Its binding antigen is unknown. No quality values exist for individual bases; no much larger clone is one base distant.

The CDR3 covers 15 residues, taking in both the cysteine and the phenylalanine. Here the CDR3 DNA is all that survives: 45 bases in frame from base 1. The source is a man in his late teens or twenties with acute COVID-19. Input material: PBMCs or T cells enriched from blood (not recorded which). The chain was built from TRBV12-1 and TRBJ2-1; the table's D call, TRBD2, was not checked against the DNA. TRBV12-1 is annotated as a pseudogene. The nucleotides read TGTGCCAGCAGCCCTAGCGGGAGGTCCTACAATGAGCAGTTCTTC. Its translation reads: CASSPSGRSYNEQFF.